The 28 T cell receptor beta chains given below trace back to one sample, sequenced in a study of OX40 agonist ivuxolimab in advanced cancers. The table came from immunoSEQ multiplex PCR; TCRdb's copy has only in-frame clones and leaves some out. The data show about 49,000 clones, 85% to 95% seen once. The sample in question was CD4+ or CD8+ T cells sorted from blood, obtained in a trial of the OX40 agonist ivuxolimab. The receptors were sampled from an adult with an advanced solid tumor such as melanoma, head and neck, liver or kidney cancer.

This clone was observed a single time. This CDR3 is CASSSRTDYEQFF. The CDR3, as DNA: TGTGCCAGCAGCTCACGTACCGATTATGAGCAGTTCTTC. The chain employs TRBV9 and TRBJ2-1; no reliable D call. V was trimmed by 4 bases and J by 8 bases, leaving 13 bases between them. This CDR3 is 13 amino acids long. Germline CDR1 and CDR2: SGDLS and YYNGEE.

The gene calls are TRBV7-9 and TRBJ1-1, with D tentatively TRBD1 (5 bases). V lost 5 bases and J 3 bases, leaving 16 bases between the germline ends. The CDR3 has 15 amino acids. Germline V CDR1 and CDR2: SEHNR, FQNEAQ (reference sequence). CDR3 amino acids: CASSHRGGDHTEAFF. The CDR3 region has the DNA TGTGCCAGCAGCCACCGGGGAGGGGACCACACTGAAGCTTTCTTT.

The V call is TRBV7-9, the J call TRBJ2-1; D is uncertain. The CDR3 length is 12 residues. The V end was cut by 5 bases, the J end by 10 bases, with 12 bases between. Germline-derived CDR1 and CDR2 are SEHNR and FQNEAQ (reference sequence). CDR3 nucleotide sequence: TGTGCCAGCAGCCCCCCTCATGGGGAGCAGTTCTTC. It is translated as CASSPPHGEQFF.

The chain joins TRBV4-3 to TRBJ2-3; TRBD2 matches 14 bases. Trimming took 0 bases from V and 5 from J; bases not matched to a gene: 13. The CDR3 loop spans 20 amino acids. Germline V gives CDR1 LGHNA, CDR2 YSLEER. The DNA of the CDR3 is TGCGCCAGCAGCCAAGATGCGGGACTAGCGGGAGTATTGGCGGAAGATACGCAGTATTTT. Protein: CASSQDAGLAGVLAEDTQYF.

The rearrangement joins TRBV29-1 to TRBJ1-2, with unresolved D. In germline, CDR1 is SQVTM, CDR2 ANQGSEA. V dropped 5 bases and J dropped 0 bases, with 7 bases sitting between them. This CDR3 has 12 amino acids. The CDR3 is CSVPGSNYGYTF. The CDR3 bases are TGCAGCGTTCCGGGTTCTAACTATGGCTACACCTTC.

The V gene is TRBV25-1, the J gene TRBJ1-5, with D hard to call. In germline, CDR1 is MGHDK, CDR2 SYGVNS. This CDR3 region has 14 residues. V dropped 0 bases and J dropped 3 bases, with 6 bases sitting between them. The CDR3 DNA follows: TGTGCCAGCAGTGAATACGGATACAATCAGCCCCAGCATTTT. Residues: CASSEYGYNQPQHF.

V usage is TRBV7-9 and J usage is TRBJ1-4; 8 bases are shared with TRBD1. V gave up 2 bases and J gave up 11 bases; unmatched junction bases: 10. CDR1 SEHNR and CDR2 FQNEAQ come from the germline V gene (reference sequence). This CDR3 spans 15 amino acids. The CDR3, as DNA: TGTGCCAGCAGCTTACGGGGCATGACAGGGGAGAAACTGTTTTTT. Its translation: CASSLRGMTGEKLFF.

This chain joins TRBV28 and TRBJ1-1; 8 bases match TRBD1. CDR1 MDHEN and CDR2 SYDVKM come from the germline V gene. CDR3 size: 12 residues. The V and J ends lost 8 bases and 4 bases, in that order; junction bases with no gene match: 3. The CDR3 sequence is CASADRGTEAFF. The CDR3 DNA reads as TGTGCCAGCGCCGACAGGGGCACTGAAGCTTTCTTT.

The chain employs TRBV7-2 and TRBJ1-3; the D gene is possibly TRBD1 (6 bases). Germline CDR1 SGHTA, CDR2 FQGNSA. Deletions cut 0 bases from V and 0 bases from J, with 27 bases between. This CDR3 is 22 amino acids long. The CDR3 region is CASSLAIIQGHRKKNSGNTIYF. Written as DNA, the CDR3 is TGTGCCAGCAGCTTAGCGATTATCCAGGGACACCGAAAGAAAAACTCTGGAAACACCATATATTTT.

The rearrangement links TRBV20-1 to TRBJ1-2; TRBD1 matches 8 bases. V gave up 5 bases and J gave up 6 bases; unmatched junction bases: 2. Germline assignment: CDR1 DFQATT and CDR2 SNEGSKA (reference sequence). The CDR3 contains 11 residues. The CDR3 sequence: CSASDRDGYTF. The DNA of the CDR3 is TGCAGTGCTTCGGACAGGGATGGCTACACCTTC.

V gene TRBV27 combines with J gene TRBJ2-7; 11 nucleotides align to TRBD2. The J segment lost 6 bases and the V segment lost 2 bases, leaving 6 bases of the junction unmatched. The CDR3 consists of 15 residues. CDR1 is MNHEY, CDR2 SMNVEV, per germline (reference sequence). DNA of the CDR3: TGTGCCAGCAGTTTAGCTCCTAGCGGGAGGCCCGAGCAGTACTTC. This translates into CASSLAPSGRPEQYF.

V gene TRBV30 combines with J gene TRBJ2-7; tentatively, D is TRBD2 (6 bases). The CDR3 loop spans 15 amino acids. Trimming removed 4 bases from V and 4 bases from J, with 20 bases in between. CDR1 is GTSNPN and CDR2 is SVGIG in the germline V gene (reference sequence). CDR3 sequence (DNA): TGTGCCTGGAAAATACCGAGGAGGGGCCCTTACGAGCAGTACTTC. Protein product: CAWKIPRRGPYEQYF.

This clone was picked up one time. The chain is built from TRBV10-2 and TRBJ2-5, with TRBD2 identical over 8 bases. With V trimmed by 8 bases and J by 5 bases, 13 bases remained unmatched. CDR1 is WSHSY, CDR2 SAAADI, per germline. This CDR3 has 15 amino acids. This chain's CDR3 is CASATPGLEMETQYF. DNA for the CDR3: TGCGCCAGCGCCACCCCGGGACTAGAAATGGAGACCCAGTACTTC.

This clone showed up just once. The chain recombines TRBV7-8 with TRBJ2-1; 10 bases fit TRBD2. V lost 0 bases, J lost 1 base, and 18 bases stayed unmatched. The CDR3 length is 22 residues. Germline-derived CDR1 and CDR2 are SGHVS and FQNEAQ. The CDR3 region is CASSLAGEASGSPLGSYNEQFF. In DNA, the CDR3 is TGTGCCAGCAGCTTAGCCGGGGAGGCTAGCGGGAGCCCCCTCGGGTCCTACAATGAGCAGTTCTTC.

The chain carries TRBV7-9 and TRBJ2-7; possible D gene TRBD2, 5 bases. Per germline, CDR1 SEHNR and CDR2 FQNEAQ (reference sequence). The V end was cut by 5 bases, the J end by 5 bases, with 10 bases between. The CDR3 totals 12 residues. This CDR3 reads CASSPLRDEQYF. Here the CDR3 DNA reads TGTGCCAGCAGCCCCCTGAGGGACGAGCAGTACTTC.

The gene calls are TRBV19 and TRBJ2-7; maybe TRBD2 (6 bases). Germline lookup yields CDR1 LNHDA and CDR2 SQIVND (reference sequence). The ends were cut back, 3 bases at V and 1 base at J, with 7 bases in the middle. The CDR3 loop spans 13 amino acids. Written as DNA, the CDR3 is TGTGCCAGTAGTATGGGACTTTCCTACGAGCAGTACTTC. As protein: CASSMGLSYEQYF.

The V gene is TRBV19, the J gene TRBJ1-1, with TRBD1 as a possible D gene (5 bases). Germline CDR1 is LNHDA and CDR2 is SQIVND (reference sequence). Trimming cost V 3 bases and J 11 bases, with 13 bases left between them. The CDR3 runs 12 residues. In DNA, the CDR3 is TGTGCCAGTAGTATCTGGCAGGGAGACGCTTTCTTT. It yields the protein CASSIWQGDAFF.

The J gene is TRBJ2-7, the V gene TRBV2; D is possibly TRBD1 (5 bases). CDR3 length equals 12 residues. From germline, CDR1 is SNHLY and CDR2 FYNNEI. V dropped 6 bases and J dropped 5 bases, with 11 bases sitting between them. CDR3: CASRSGFHEQYF. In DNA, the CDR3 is TGTGCCAGCAGATCAGGGTTCCACGAGCAGTACTTC.

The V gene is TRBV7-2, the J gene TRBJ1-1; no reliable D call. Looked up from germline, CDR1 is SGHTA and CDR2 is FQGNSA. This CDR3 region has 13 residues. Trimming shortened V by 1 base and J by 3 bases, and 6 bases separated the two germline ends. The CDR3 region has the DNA TGTGCCAGCAGCTTAGGGCTCTACACTGAAGCTTTCTTT. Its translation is CASSLGLYTEAFF. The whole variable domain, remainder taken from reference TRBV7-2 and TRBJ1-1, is GAGVSQSPSNKVTEKGKDVELRCDPISGHTALYWYRQSLGQGLEFLIYFQGNSAPDKSGLPSDRFSAERTGGSVSTLTIQRTQQEDSAVYLCASSLGLYTEAFFGQGTRLTVV.

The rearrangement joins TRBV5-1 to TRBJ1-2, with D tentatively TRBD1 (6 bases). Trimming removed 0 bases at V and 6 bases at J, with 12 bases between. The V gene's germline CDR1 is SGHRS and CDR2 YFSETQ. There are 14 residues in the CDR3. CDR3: CASSLDRVRHGYTF. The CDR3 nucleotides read TGCGCCAGCAGCTTGGACAGGGTGAGGCATGGCTACACCTTC.

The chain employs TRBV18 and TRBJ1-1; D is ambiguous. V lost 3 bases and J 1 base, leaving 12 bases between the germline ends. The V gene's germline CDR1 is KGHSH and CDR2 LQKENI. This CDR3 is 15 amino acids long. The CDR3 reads CASSPRSRENTEAFF. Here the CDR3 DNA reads TGTGCCAGCTCACCTCGGAGTCGAGAGAACACTGAAGCTTTCTTT.

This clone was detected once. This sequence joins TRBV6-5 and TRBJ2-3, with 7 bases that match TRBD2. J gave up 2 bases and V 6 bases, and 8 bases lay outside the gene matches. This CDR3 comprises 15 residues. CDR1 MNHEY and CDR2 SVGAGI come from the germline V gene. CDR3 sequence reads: CASSLGGGATDTQYF. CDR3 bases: TGTGCCAGCAGCCTCGGGGGAGGGGCCACAGATACGCAGTATTTT.

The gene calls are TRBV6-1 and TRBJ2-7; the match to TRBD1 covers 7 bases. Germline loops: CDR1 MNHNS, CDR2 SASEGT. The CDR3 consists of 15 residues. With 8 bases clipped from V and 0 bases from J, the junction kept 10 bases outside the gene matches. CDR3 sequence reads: CASRVEGASSYEQYF. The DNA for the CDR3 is TGTGCCAGCCGGGTAGAGGGGGCAAGCTCCTACGAGCAGTACTTC.

CDR3 protein: CASSQDPSGNQPQHF. The DNA for the CDR3 is TGCGCCAGCAGCCAAGATCCTTCGGGCAATCAGCCCCAGCATTTT. The rearrangement joins TRBV4-3 to TRBJ1-5; D not resolved. This CDR3 is built from 15 residues. The germline CDR1 and CDR2 sequences are LGHNA and YSLEER. Trimming took off 0 bases at V and 2 bases at J, with 8 bases between the two ends.

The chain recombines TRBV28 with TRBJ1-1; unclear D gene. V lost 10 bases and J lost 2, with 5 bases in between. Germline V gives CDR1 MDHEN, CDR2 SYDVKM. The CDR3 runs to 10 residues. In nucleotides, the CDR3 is TGTGCCACCCTTAACACTGAAGCTTTCTTT. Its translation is CATLNTEAFF.

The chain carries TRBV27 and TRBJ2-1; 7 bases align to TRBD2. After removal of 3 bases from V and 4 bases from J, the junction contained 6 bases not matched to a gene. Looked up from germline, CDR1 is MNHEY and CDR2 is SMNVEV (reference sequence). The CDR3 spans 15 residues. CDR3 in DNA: TGTGCCAGCAGTTTCGGCCTAGCGGAATACAATGAGCAGTTCTTC. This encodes CASSFGLAEYNEQFF.

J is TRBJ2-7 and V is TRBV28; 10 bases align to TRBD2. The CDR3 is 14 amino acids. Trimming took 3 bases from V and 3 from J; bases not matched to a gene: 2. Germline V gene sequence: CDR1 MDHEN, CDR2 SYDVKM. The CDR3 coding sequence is TGTGCCAGCAGTTTGGGACTAGCGCGCTACGAGCAGTACTTC. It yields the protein CASSLGLARYEQYF.

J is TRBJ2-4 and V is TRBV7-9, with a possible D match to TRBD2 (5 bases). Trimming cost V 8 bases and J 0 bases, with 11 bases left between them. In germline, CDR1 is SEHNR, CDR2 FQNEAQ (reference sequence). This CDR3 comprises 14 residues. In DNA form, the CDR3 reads TGTGCCAGCGGCGGGTCCCTAGCCAAAAACATTCAGTACTTC. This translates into CASGGSLAKNIQYF.